These T cell receptor beta chains were read from a single sample in a study of blood T cells in healthy people across ages. Using its own MiXCR run on the 5' RACE reads, TCRdb lists one record per CDR3 protein. The top ten hold under 65% of the sample, which has around 400,000 distinct CDR3 sequences, 45% to 60% seen once. Input material: blood. Receptors were obtained from a man in his 60s in good health. Each CDR3 is given with its conserved first and last residue. The order of the fields is J gene, clone size, D gene, V gene, CDR3 DNA, CDR3 protein. D genes are given only for firm matches. Size is omitted from some rows. Given values are once, few, many or a class for expanded clones.

J: TRBJ2-5; size: -; D: -; V: TRBV7-9; DNA: TGTGCCAGCAGCCCGAACCCGGGAGCCCGGGAGACCCAGTACTTC; CDR3: CASSPNPGARETQYF
J: TRBJ2-5; size: -; D: -; V: TRBV10-3; DNA: TGTGCCGCCGGAGGGATGGAGACCCAGTACTTC; CDR3: CAAGGMETQYF
J: TRBJ2-5; size: -; D: -; V: TRBV7-9; DNA: TGTGCCAGCAGCTTAAGGGCTCTAAGTGGGGACCAGTACTTC; CDR3: CASSLRALSGDQYF
J: TRBJ2-7; size: few; D: -; V: TRBV11-2; DNA: TGTGCCAGCAGCTTTTTCCAAATGGCCTACGAGCAGTACTTC; CDR3: CASSFFQMAYEQYF
J: TRBJ1-2; size: -; D: TRBD1; V: TRBV3-1; DNA: TGTGCCAGCAGCCAGACCTACAGGGGCGGCTATGGCTACACCTTC; CDR3: CASSQTYRGGYGYTF
J: TRBJ2-7; size: -; D: TRBD1; V: TRBV6-6; DNA: TGTGCCAGCAGTTACTCGAGACAGGGAGTTTACGAGCAGTACTTC; CDR3: CASSYSRQGVYEQYF
J: TRBJ2-5; size: -; D: -; V: TRBV7-9; DNA: TGTGCCAGCCTTCGCCTTGAGACCCAGTACTTC; CDR3: CASLRLETQYF
J: TRBJ2-3; size: -; D: -; V: TRBV9; DNA: TGTGCCAGCAGCGTAGACTCCCTGGATACGCAGTATTTT; CDR3: CASSVDSLDTQYF
J: TRBJ2-6; size: few; D: TRBD1; V: TRBV10-3; DNA: TGTGCCACCGCCGAGGGACAGGGGATCTCTGGGGCCAACGTCCTGACTTTC; CDR3: CATAEGQGISGANVLTF
J: TRBJ2-1; size: -; D: TRBD2; V: TRBV7-8; DNA: TGTGCCAGCAGTCTTACCGCGGGGGGGCATGAGCAGTTCTTC; CDR3: CASSLTAGGHEQFF
J: TRBJ1-1; size: -; D: -; V: TRBV15; DNA: TGTGCCACCAGCAGAGAGACCCCCCGGGGCACTGAAGCTTTCTTT; CDR3: CATSRETPRGTEAFF
J: TRBJ2-7; size: -; D: TRBD1; V: TRBV14; DNA: TGTGCCAGCAGCCAAAAGAAGCGGACAGGGTGGAACGAGCAGTACTTC; CDR3: CASSQKKRTGWNEQYF
J: TRBJ2-6; size: many; D: -; V: TRBV5-5; DNA: TGTGCCAGCAGCTTGGGGCAGCGGGCTGGGGCCAACGTCCTGACTTTC; CDR3: CASSLGQRAGANVLTF
J: TRBJ1-3; size: -; D: TRBD1; V: TRBV7-9; DNA: TGTGCCAGCAGCTTAACGCCGGGACAGGTCTCTGGAAACACCATATATTTT; CDR3: CASSLTPGQVSGNTIYF
J: TRBJ2-7; size: few; D: TRBD2; V: TRBV20-1; DNA: TGCAGTGCTAGCGGGGGGTCCGGGAGGTCCCTCTACGAGCAGTACTTC; CDR3: CSASGGSGRSLYEQYF
J: TRBJ2-7; size: -; D: -; V: TRBV12-3/TRBV12-4; DNA: TGTGCCAGCAGTTTCACCAGCCGGGCAGGCCTTCATCTCAGCTCCTACAATGAGCAGTACTTC; CDR3: CASSFTSRAGLHLSSYNEQYF
J: TRBJ2-5; size: many; D: -; V: TRBV12-3/TRBV12-4; DNA: TGTGCCAGCAGTTTGGGGCAGGGGCTTGGGGAGACCCAGTACTTC; CDR3: CASSLGQGLGETQYF
J: TRBJ2-2; size: few; D: TRBD1; V: TRBV5-1; DNA: TGCGCCAGCAGCTTGGTTGGACAGGGTTTAACCGGGGAGCTGTTTTTT; CDR3: CASSLVGQGLTGELFF
J: TRBJ2-1; size: -; D: -; V: TRBV5-1; DNA: TGCGCCAGCAGCTCTGACTACAATGAGCAGTTCTTC; CDR3: CASSSDYNEQFF
J: TRBJ2-1; size: few; D: TRBD2; V: TRBV20-1; DNA: TGCAGTGCCAGGGCTAGCGGGAGGACTGAGCAGTTCTTC; CDR3: CSARASGRTEQFF
J: TRBJ2-3; size: -; D: -; V: TRBV20-1; DNA: TGCAGTGCGAGAGATACGCAGTATTTT; CDR3: CSARDTQYF
J: TRBJ2-4; size: -; D: TRBD2; V: TRBV2; DNA: TGTGCCAGCAGTGAAGGGGCCAGCGGGAGTTTTGGGCAGTACTTC; CDR3: CASSEGASGSFGQYF
J: TRBJ2-3; size: -; D: TRBD2; V: TRBV6-2/TRBV6-3; DNA: TGTGCCAGCAGTTACCCAGCGGGGGGCTGGACAGATACGCAGTATTTT; CDR3: CASSYPAGGWTDTQYF
J: TRBJ2-2; size: -; D: -; V: TRBV30; DNA: TGTGCCTGGAGTCCCTCAGGGACCGGGGAGCTGTTTTTT; CDR3: CAWSPSGTGELFF
J: TRBJ2-7; size: -; D: TRBD2; V: TRBV6-1; DNA: TGTGCCAGCAGCCCAGCGGGAGAGGGCTCCTACGAGCAGTACTTC; CDR3: CASSPAGEGSYEQYF
J: TRBJ2-1; size: few; D: -; V: TRBV30; DNA: TGTGCCTGGAGTGTACTTCCGGGTAAGCAGTTCTTC; CDR3: CAWSVLPGKQFF
J: TRBJ2-4; size: few; D: TRBD2; V: TRBV28; DNA: TGTGCCAGCAGGGAAGAACCTAGCGGGAGTAACATTCAGTACTTC; CDR3: CASREEPSGSNIQYF
J: TRBJ2-5; size: few; D: TRBD1; V: TRBV7-2; DNA: TGTGCCAGCAGCCCAGGGTTCCCGACAGGGGTGGGGACCCAGTACTTC; CDR3: CASSPGFPTGVGTQYF
J: TRBJ2-1; size: -; D: -; V: TRBV6-6; DNA: TGTGCCAGCAGTTATGCGGGGACTCCGCCCTACAATGAGCAGTTCTTC; CDR3: CASSYAGTPPYNEQFF
J: TRBJ2-7; size: once; D: -; V: TRBV7-2; DNA: TGTGCCAGCACCGCGGGTCAGAGCTACAATGAGCAGTACTTC; CDR3: CASTAGQSYNEQYF
J: TRBJ2-7; size: -; D: -; V: TRBV20-1; DNA: TGCAGTCCCCTAGAGGGGCTGTCCTACGAGCAGTACTTC; CDR3: CSPLEGLSYEQYF
J: TRBJ1-2; size: few; D: TRBD1; V: TRBV7-2; DNA: TGTGCCAGCAGCCCTCACGGACAGGGCAAGGGCTATGGCTACACCTTC; CDR3: CASSPHGQGKGYGYTF
J: TRBJ1-2; size: -; D: -; V: TRBV20-1; DNA: TGCAGTGCTAGATCCGCCTCGGGCTATGGCTACACCTTC; CDR3: CSARSASGYGYTF